A selection of T cell receptor beta chains follows, all from one sample in a study of cytotoxic CD8 clonotypes in ibrutinib-treated CLL. Generated by immunoSEQ multiplex PCR, the TCRdb table keeps only in-frame clones and is missing some. The sample has about 300,000 clones; roughly 67% are singletons. The sequences come from PBMCs, collected after 36 months of ibrutinib treatment. These receptors all come from a human donor with chronic lymphocytic leukemia. Each CDR3 is given with its conserved first and last residue. A D gene is named only where the DNA matches it firmly. Rows give clone size only sometimes, using once, few, many, or a class for an expanded clone.

d_gene: TRBD2
v_gene: TRBV5-1
abundance: .
j_gene: TRBJ2-6
CDR3nt: TGCGCCAGCAACCGAGCGGGAGGTGGCTGGGCCAACGTCCTGACTTTC
CDR3aa: CASNRAGGGWANVLTF

d_gene: .
v_gene: TRBV15
abundance: few
j_gene: TRBJ1-1
CDR3nt: TGTGCCACCAGCAGAGTCGAGGGGTGGACTGAAGCTTTCTTT
CDR3aa: CATSRVEGWTEAFF

d_gene: .
v_gene: TRBV6-1
abundance: .
j_gene: TRBJ1-3
CDR3nt: TGTGCCAGCCGCCAGGGAGCCAGCTCTGGAAACACCATATATTTT
CDR3aa: CASRQGASSGNTIYF

d_gene: .
v_gene: TRBV5-1
abundance: .
j_gene: TRBJ2-7
CDR3nt: TGCGCCAGCAGCTTAGGACCTATCAACGAGCAGTACTTC
CDR3aa: CASSLGPINEQYF

d_gene: .
v_gene: TRBV29-1
abundance: .
j_gene: TRBJ2-5
CDR3nt: TGCAGCGGAGCCCGGGACTTCCAAGAGACCCAGTACTTC
CDR3aa: CSGARDFQETQYF

d_gene: TRBD1
v_gene: TRBV11-2
abundance: .
j_gene: TRBJ1-1
CDR3nt: TGTGCCAGCAGCCCAGCCCCGTTGACAGGGGTACTCGCTGAAGCTTTCTTT
CDR3aa: CASSPAPLTGVLAEAFF

d_gene: .
v_gene: TRBV15
abundance: .
j_gene: TRBJ2-1
CDR3nt: TGTGCCACCAGCAGTAGGGACTACAATGAGCAGTTCTTC
CDR3aa: CATSSRDYNEQFF

d_gene: TRBD1
v_gene: TRBV6-4
abundance: few
j_gene: TRBJ1-6
CDR3nt: TGTGCCAGCAGTTCCCAGGGGGGCATTTCACCCCTCCACTTT
CDR3aa: CASSSQGGISPLHF

d_gene: .
v_gene: TRBV28
abundance: .
j_gene: TRBJ1-5
CDR3nt: TGTGCCAGCAGTTCTGGACAGTTTAGCAATCAGCCCCAGCATTTT
CDR3aa: CASSSGQFSNQPQHF

d_gene: TRBD2
v_gene: TRBV7-9
abundance: few
j_gene: TRBJ2-1
CDR3nt: TGTGCCAGCAGTTCCCCCGGTTCTAGCGGGTACAATGAGCAGTTCTTC
CDR3aa: CASSSPGSSGYNEQFF

d_gene: TRBD2
v_gene: TRBV7-2
abundance: .
j_gene: TRBJ2-3
CDR3nt: TGTGCCAGCAGCTTGGGACTAGGGGGTCGGGATACGCAGTATTTT
CDR3aa: CASSLGLGGRDTQYF

d_gene: .
v_gene: TRBV5-8
abundance: once
j_gene: TRBJ1-2
CDR3nt: TGTGCCAGCAGCACCAATACAGGCAGGTATGGCTACACCTTC
CDR3aa: CASSTNTGRYGYTF

d_gene: TRBD2
v_gene: TRBV5-1
abundance: .
j_gene: TRBJ2-3
CDR3nt: TGCGCCAGCAGGTCTAGCGGGGCTACAGATACGCAGTATTTT
CDR3aa: CASRSSGATDTQYF

d_gene: .
v_gene: TRBV11-2
abundance: .
j_gene: TRBJ2-1
CDR3nt: TGTGCCAGCAGCCAGTTAGGCTACAATGAGCAGTTCTTC
CDR3aa: CASSQLGYNEQFF

d_gene: .
v_gene: TRBV19
abundance: once
j_gene: TRBJ2-7
CDR3nt: TGTGCCAGTAGTACTTACCACACCTACGAGCAGTACTTC
CDR3aa: CASSTYHTYEQYF

d_gene: .
v_gene: TRBV4-3
abundance: .
j_gene: TRBJ2-1
CDR3nt: TGCGCCAGCAGCCAAGCCGGGGGGCCCAATGAGCAGTTCTTC
CDR3aa: CASSQAGGPNEQFF

d_gene: .
v_gene: TRBV18
abundance: .
j_gene: TRBJ2-7
CDR3nt: TGTGCCAGCTCACCAGGAAGACTAGGTGACGAGCAGTACTTC
CDR3aa: CASSPGRLGDEQYF

d_gene: .
v_gene: TRBV5-6
abundance: .
j_gene: TRBJ1-5
CDR3nt: TGTGCCAGCAGCCATGGGTTCGGGACGAGCAATCAGCCCCAGCATTTT
CDR3aa: CASSHGFGTSNQPQHF

d_gene: .
v_gene: TRBV13
abundance: few
j_gene: TRBJ2-7
CDR3nt: TGTGCCAGCAGCATTAGAGGTGGGTCCGAGCAGTACTTC
CDR3aa: CASSIRGGSEQYF

d_gene: .
v_gene: TRBV21-1
abundance: .
j_gene: TRBJ2-7
CDR3nt: TGTGCCAGCAGGGGGGGTCTAACGATCGCCTACGAGCAGTACTTC
CDR3aa: CASRGGLTIAYEQYF

d_gene: .
v_gene: TRBV10-2
abundance: .
j_gene: TRBJ1-2
CDR3nt: TGCGCCAGCAGTCACGACCGTTATGGCTACACCTTC
CDR3aa: CASSHDRYGYTF

d_gene: .
v_gene: TRBV15
abundance: few
j_gene: TRBJ1-2
CDR3nt: TGTGCCACCAGCAGAGCAAGGACCCAAGGGGGCTACACCTTC
CDR3aa: CATSRARTQGGYTF

d_gene: TRBD2
v_gene: TRBV10-3
abundance: few
j_gene: TRBJ2-7
CDR3nt: TGTGCCATCAGTGATTCGCTAGCGGGGGGCTCGTACGAGCAGTACTTC
CDR3aa: CAISDSLAGGSYEQYF

d_gene: .
v_gene: TRBV27
abundance: .
j_gene: TRBJ1-1
CDR3nt: TGTGCCAGCAGTTTAGGCAGGGGAACTGAAGCTTTCTTT
CDR3aa: CASSLGRGTEAFF

d_gene: TRBD1
v_gene: TRBV27
abundance: .
j_gene: TRBJ1-2
CDR3nt: TGTGCCAGCAGTTTTTCCCGACAGGGGGTGAATAACTATGGCTACACCTTC
CDR3aa: CASSFSRQGVNNYGYTF

d_gene: TRBD2
v_gene: TRBV4-3
abundance: once
j_gene: TRBJ2-7
CDR3nt: TGCGCCAGCAGCCAGGCCGGGACTAGCGGACACCCGGGAGAGCAGTACTTC
CDR3aa: CASSQAGTSGHPGEQYF

d_gene: .
v_gene: TRBV27
abundance: .
j_gene: TRBJ2-1
CDR3nt: TGTGCCAGCAGTTTCCAGGGATCCTACAATGAGCAGTTCTTC
CDR3aa: CASSFQGSYNEQFF

d_gene: .
v_gene: TRBV15
abundance: .
j_gene: TRBJ2-1
CDR3nt: TGTGCCACCAGCAGCTGGCGTCGTGAGCAGTTCTTC
CDR3aa: CATSSWRREQFF

d_gene: TRBD1
v_gene: TRBV5-1
abundance: .
j_gene: TRBJ2-2
CDR3nt: TGCGCCAGCAGCGGACAGGGATTGAACACCGGGGAGCTGTTTTTT
CDR3aa: CASSGQGLNTGELFF

d_gene: TRBD2
v_gene: TRBV19
abundance: .
j_gene: TRBJ2-1
CDR3nt: TGTGCCAGTAGTATGGGAGGGTACAATGAGCAGTTCTTC
CDR3aa: CASSMGGYNEQFF

d_gene: .
v_gene: TRBV15
abundance: .
j_gene: TRBJ2-2
CDR3nt: TGTGCCACCAGCAGGTCGAAAGTGGGGAGCGGGGAGCTGTTTTTT
CDR3aa: CATSRSKVGSGELFF

d_gene: TRBD1
v_gene: TRBV6-1
abundance: .
j_gene: TRBJ1-1
CDR3nt: TGTGCCAGCAGGGACAGGGGGCATGGCACTGAAGCTTTCTTT
CDR3aa: CASRDRGHGTEAFF

d_gene: .
v_gene: TRBV28
abundance: .
j_gene: TRBJ2-7
CDR3nt: TGTGCCAGCCCTCCCTCTGGACAGCCCTACGAGCAGTACTTC
CDR3aa: CASPPSGQPYEQYF

d_gene: .
v_gene: TRBV5-1
abundance: once
j_gene: TRBJ2-7
CDR3nt: TGCGCCAGCAGCCCCTTAGCCGCGTACGAGCAGTACTTC
CDR3aa: CASSPLAAYEQYF

d_gene: .
v_gene: TRBV5-1
abundance: .
j_gene: TRBJ1-6
CDR3nt: TGCGCCAGCAGAGACCTGGACAGCTATAATTCACCCCTCCACTTT
CDR3aa: CASRDLDSYNSPLHF

d_gene: TRBD1
v_gene: TRBV5-5
abundance: .
j_gene: TRBJ2-7
CDR3nt: TGTGCCAGCAGCTTGGGATCCAGGGGGTACGAGCAGTACTTC
CDR3aa: CASSLGSRGYEQYF

d_gene: .
v_gene: TRBV28
abundance: .
j_gene: TRBJ2-1
CDR3nt: TGTGCCAGCAGTTTACCAGGGGAACCCTACAATGAGCAGTTCTTC
CDR3aa: CASSLPGEPYNEQFF

d_gene: TRBD2
v_gene: TRBV15
abundance: .
j_gene: TRBJ2-5
CDR3nt: TGTGCCACCGGCCTAGCGGGAGTAAGAGAGACCCAGTACTTC
CDR3aa: CATGLAGVRETQYF

d_gene: TRBD1
v_gene: TRBV19
abundance: few
j_gene: TRBJ2-7
CDR3nt: TGTGCCAGTAGTATGCGACAGGGGCACGAGCAGTACTTC
CDR3aa: CASSMRQGHEQYF

d_gene: .
v_gene: TRBV20-1
abundance: few
j_gene: TRBJ2-7
CDR3nt: TGCAGTGCTAGGTCCGGGCCCGAGCAGTACTTC
CDR3aa: CSARSGPEQYF

d_gene: TRBD1
v_gene: TRBV5-1
abundance: few
j_gene: TRBJ2-7
CDR3nt: TGCGCCAGCAGCCTAGGGACAGGGGGCAGCGAGCAGTACTTC
CDR3aa: CASSLGTGGSEQYF

d_gene: .
v_gene: TRBV7-8
abundance: .
j_gene: TRBJ2-1
CDR3nt: TGTGCCAGCAGCTTAAGTTGGCGGCAGGATTACAATGAGCAGTTCTTC
CDR3aa: CASSLSWRQDYNEQFF

d_gene: TRBD1
v_gene: TRBV29-1
abundance: once
j_gene: TRBJ2-3
CDR3nt: TGCAGCGTTCCGCAGGGGGCAGATACGCAGTATTTT
CDR3aa: CSVPQGADTQYF

d_gene: TRBD1
v_gene: TRBV5-1
abundance: .
j_gene: TRBJ1-2
CDR3nt: TGCGCCAGCAGCTTGTACCCTGGTTGGACAGGATATGGCTACACCTTC
CDR3aa: CASSLYPGWTGYGYTF

d_gene: TRBD2
v_gene: TRBV28
abundance: .
j_gene: TRBJ2-1
CDR3nt: TGTGCCAGCAGCCGCCTAGCGGGAGGTCTCCACAATGAGCAGTTCTTC
CDR3aa: CASSRLAGGLHNEQFF

d_gene: .
v_gene: TRBV10-3
abundance: few
j_gene: TRBJ2-1
CDR3nt: TGTGCCATCAGTGAGCACCCAAGAAATGAGCAGTTCTTC
CDR3aa: CAISEHPRNEQFF

d_gene: TRBD2
v_gene: TRBV29-1
abundance: .
j_gene: TRBJ2-1
CDR3nt: TGCAGCGTGGTCGGGACTAGCGGGAGGTACAATGAGCAGTTCTTC
CDR3aa: CSVVGTSGRYNEQFF

d_gene: TRBD1
v_gene: TRBV7-9
abundance: .
j_gene: TRBJ1-2
CDR3nt: TGTGCCAGCAGCGCCACCTGGGACAGGGGGCGCGATGGCTACACCTTC
CDR3aa: CASSATWDRGRDGYTF

d_gene: .
v_gene: TRBV5-1
abundance: .
j_gene: TRBJ1-5
CDR3nt: TGCGCCAGCAGCTCTGACAGCTATCAGCCCCAGCATTTT
CDR3aa: CASSSDSYQPQHF

d_gene: .
v_gene: TRBV9
abundance: .
j_gene: TRBJ2-1
CDR3nt: TGTGCCAGCAGCGTAGGTTCGTCCCATAGCTACAATGAGCAGTTCTTC
CDR3aa: CASSVGSSHSYNEQFF

d_gene: .
v_gene: TRBV5-4
abundance: .
j_gene: TRBJ2-7
CDR3nt: TGTGCCAGCAGCTTCGACAGGTACGAGCAGTACTTC
CDR3aa: CASSFDRYEQYF

d_gene: .
v_gene: TRBV2
abundance: .
j_gene: TRBJ1-6
CDR3nt: TGTGCCAGCAGTGCGCTAGGGGTCAATTCACCCCTCCACTTT
CDR3aa: CASSALGVNSPLHF

d_gene: .
v_gene: TRBV2
abundance: .
j_gene: TRBJ1-2
CDR3nt: TGTGCCAGCAGTGTTTCGATCGGTCGAGTGGACCGCTACTTC
CDR3aa: CASSVSIGRVDRYF

d_gene: TRBD1
v_gene: TRBV18
abundance: .
j_gene: TRBJ2-2
CDR3nt: TGTGCCAGCTCAGTCGACAGGGGCGACACCGGGGAGCTGTTTTTT
CDR3aa: CASSVDRGDTGELFF

d_gene: TRBD1
v_gene: TRBV19
abundance: .
j_gene: TRBJ1-2
CDR3nt: TGTGCCAGTAGTATAAGGGGGACAGGGGTTGGCTACACCTTC
CDR3aa: CASSIRGTGVGYTF